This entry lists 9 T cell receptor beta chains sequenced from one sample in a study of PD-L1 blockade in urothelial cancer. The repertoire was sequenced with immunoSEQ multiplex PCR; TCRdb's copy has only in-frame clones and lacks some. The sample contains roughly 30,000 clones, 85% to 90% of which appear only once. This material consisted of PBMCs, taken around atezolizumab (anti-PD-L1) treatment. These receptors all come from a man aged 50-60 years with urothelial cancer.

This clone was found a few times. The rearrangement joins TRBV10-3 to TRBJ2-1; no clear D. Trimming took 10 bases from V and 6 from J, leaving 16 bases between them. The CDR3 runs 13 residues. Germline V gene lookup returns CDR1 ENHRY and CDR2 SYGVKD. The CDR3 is CATIRSVGNEQFF. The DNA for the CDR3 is TGTGCCACGATCAGGTCAGTGGGCAATGAGCAGTTCTTC.

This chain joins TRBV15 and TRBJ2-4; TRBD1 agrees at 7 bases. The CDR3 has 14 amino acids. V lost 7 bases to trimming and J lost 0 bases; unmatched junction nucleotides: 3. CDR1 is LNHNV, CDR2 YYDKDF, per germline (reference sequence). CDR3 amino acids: CATTSGGAKNIQYF. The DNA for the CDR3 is TGTGCCACCACCTCAGGGGGAGCCAAAAACATTCAGTACTTC.

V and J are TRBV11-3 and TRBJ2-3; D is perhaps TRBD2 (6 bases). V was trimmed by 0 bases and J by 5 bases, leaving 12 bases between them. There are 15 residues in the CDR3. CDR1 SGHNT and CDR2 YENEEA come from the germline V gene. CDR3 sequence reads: CASSLDFSAGDTQYF. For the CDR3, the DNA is TGTGCCAGCAGCTTAGATTTCTCAGCGGGAGATACGCAGTATTTT.

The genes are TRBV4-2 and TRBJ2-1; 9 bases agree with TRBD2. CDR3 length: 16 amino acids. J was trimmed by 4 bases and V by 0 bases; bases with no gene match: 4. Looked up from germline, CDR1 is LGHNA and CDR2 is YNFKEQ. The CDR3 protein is CASSQESSGAYNEQFF. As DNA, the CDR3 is TGTGCCAGCAGCCAAGAGTCTAGCGGGGCGTACAATGAGCAGTTCTTC.

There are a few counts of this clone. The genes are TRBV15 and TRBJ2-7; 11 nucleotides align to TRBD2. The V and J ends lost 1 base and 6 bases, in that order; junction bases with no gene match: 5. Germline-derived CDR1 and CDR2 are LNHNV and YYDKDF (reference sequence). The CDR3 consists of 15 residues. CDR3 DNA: TGTGCCACCAGCAGAGGTGGGACTAGCGGTTTCGAGCAGTACTTC. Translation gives CATSRGGTSGFEQYF.

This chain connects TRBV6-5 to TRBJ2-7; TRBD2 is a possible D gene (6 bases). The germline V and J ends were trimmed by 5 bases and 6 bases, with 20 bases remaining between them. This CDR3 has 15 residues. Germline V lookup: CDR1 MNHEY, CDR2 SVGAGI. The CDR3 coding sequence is TGTGCCAGCAGTCTATCCGGGACTCTCCTTTCCGAGCAGTACTTC. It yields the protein CASSLSGTLLSEQYF.

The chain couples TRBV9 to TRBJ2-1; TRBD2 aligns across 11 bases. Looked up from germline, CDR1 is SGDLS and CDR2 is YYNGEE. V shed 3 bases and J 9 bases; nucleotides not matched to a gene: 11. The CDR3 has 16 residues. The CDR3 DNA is TGTGCCAGCAGCGCCGAACTAGCGGGAGTTATGTTTGAGCAGTTCTTC. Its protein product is CASSAELAGVMFEQFF. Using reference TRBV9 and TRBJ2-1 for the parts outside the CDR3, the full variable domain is DSGVTQTPKHLITATGQRVTLRCSPRSGDLSVYWYQQSLDQGLQFLIQYYNGEERAKGNILERFSAQQFPDLHSELNLSSLELGDSALYFCASSAELAGVMFEQFFGPGTRLTVL.

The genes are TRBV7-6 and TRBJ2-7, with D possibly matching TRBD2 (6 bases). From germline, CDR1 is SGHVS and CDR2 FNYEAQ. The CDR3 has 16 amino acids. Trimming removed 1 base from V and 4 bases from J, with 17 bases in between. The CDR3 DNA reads TGTGCCAGCAGCTTAGATGGAGGGAAGGCCCTATACGAGCAGTACTTC. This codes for CASSLDGGKALYEQYF.

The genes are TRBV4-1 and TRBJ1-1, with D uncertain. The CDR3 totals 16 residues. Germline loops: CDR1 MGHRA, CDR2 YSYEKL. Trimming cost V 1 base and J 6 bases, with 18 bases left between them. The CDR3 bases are TGCGCCAGCAGCCAAGTTCTATCGGTGAATCGGGCTGAAGCTTTCTTT. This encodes CASSQVLSVNRAEAFF.